The T cell receptor beta chain described here comes from a study of shared clonotypes between healthy human individuals. Broader study findings: The sharing of 5% to 5.5% of naive CD4 clonotypes was seen across a few donors.

As for this clone: Its specificity is not known.

The healthy adult donors were HIV-negative and reported no recent acute infections or vaccinations. Deep-level assay runs were performed. Authors' processing steps: ImmunoSEQ sequences covered only the junction and lacked quality scores; filtering therefore differed. The protocol was immunoSEQ multiplex PCR, while the TCRdb copy is restricted to in-frame clones and leaves out a portion. V, J and clone size are those of that table, while D and trimming were read from the DNA. The table lists fewer than 350,000 clones, 80% to 90% of them singletons. The V gene lost 2 bases and the J gene lost 9 bases, with 14 bases spanning the gap. Germline lookup yields CDR1 MNHEY and CDR2 SVGAGI. CDR3 length: 13 amino acids.

The source material was memory CD8+ T cells sorted from blood. The subset: CD45RO+ cells pooled with CCR7-negative TemRA cells. The chain couples TRBV6-5 to TRBJ2-7, with a weak D call TRBD1 (5 bases). The clonotype originates from a man aged 18 to 29 in good health. In nucleotides, the CDR3 is TGTGCCAGCAGTTACAACCCCAGGGTCGGGCAGTACTTC. It codes for CASSYNPRVGQYF.